These T cell receptor beta chains were read from a single sample in a study of T cell changes during pregnancy in multiple sclerosis. The protocol was immunoSEQ multiplex PCR, while the TCRdb copy is restricted to in-frame clones and leaves out a portion. The sample has roughly 70,000 clones; 90% are singletons. The specimen was peripheral blood, collected in the third trimester of pregnancy. All receptors come from a female donor with multiple sclerosis, enrolled in a pregnancy study. Each CDR3 is given with its conserved first and last residue. Each record gives: clone size, J gene, V gene, D gene, CDR3 protein, CDR3 DNA. D genes are given only for firm matches. Size tells how often a clone was seen (once, few, many) or the class of an expanded clone, and some rows leave it out.

-,TRBJ1-2,TRBV5-1,TRBD1,CASSPPDRAVRGYTF,TGCGCCAGCAGCCCGCCCGACAGGGCCGTCCGTGGCTACACCTTC
once,TRBJ1-2,TRBV19,-,CASTRTPPGGYTF,TGTGCCAGTACGAGGACGCCGCCGGGGGGCTACACCTTC
-,TRBJ2-7,TRBV5-1,-,CASSLARTLTYEQYF,TGCGCCAGCAGCTTGGCCAGGACACTTACCTACGAGCAGTACTTC
-,TRBJ2-3,TRBV7-2,TRBD2,CASSFQRGDTDTQYF,TGTGCCAGCAGCTTTCAGCGGGGGGACACAGATACGCAGTATTTT
-,TRBJ2-5,TRBV5-1,TRBD2,CASSLDGRSEETQYF,TGCGCCAGCAGCTTGGACGGGAGGAGCGAGGAGACCCAGTACTTC
-,TRBJ2-7,TRBV5-4,TRBD1,CASSRKQGSYEQYF,TGTGCCAGCAGTCGAAAACAGGGGAGCTACGAGCAGTACTTC
-,TRBJ2-7,TRBV6-1,TRBD2,CASSEGRSGRSYEQYF,TGTGCCAGCAGTGAGGGCCGGTCCGGGAGGTCCTACGAGCAGTACTTC
-,TRBJ2-5,TRBV5-1,-,CASTLGGQETQYF,TGCGCCAGCACCCTTGGAGGCCAAGAGACCCAGTACTTC
-,TRBJ1-3,TRBV7-6,TRBD1,CASSLGTGHRGNTIYF,TGTGCCAGCAGCCTTGGGACAGGTCACCGAGGAAACACCATATATTTT
-,TRBJ2-7,TRBV5-1,TRBD1,CASSVQGAQIYEQYF,TGCGCCAGCAGCGTACAGGGGGCGCAAATCTACGAGCAGTACTTC
-,TRBJ1-5,TRBV18,-,CASSYDRNQPQHF,TGTGCCAGCTCATACGACAGGAATCAGCCCCAGCATTTT
-,TRBJ2-7,TRBV21-1,-,CASGKDRQSYEQYF,TGTGCCAGCGGAAAGGACAGGCAAAGTTACGAGCAGTACTTC
-,TRBJ1-2,TRBV25-1,TRBD1,CASRLSTGGWSYTF,TGTGCCAGCCGACTTAGCACAGGGGGCTGGAGCTACACCTTC
-,TRBJ2-7,TRBV6-5,-,CASSRNYYEQYF,TGTGCCAGCAGTCGAAACTACTACGAGCAGTACTTC
-,TRBJ1-1,TRBV7-2,-,CASSDSLNTEAFF,TGTGCCAGCAGCGACAGCCTGAACACTGAAGCTTTCTTT
-,TRBJ1-6,TRBV7-9,TRBD1,CASSGRTGGGGSYNSPLHF,TGTGCCAGCAGCGGGCGGACAGGGGGGGGTGGCTCCTATAATTCACCCCTCCACTTT
-,TRBJ2-2,TRBV11-1,-,CASSPPVANTGELFF,TGTGCCAGCAGCCCTCCGGTAGCGAACACCGGGGAGCTGTTTTTT
-,TRBJ1-5,TRBV7-8,-,CASSLNRESNQPQHF,TGTGCCAGCAGCTTGAACAGGGAGAGCAATCAGCCCCAGCATTTT
few,TRBJ1-6,TRBV5-6,TRBD1,CASSLGDRGHSPLHF,TGTGCCAGCAGCTTGGGGGACAGGGGGCATTCACCCCTCCACTTT
-,TRBJ2-1,TRBV18,-,CASSPSRRRGSYNEQFF,TGTGCCAGCTCACCGTCTCGGAGAAGGGGGTCCTACAATGAGCAGTTCTTC
-,TRBJ1-2,TRBV19,TRBD1,CASSRQGQRESGGYTF,TGTGCCAGTAGTAGGCAGGGACAGCGAGAGTCGGGAGGCTACACCTTC
-,TRBJ1-2,TRBV5-6,TRBD1,CASSLVEQGVNYGYTF,TGTGCCAGCAGCTTGGTTGAACAGGGGGTAAACTATGGCTACACCTTC
once,TRBJ1-1,TRBV5-1,TRBD1,CASSPKTGGKNTEAFF,TGCGCCAGCAGCCCCAAGACAGGGGGGAAGAACACTGAAGCTTTCTTT
-,TRBJ2-7,TRBV4-3,-,CASSQGRGSYEQYF,TGCGCCAGCAGCCAAGGCAGGGGATCCTACGAGCAGTACTTC
-,TRBJ2-7,TRBV5-1,-,CASSSPPGTHYEQYF,TGCGCCAGCAGCTCGCCTCCCGGGACACACTACGAGCAGTACTTC
-,TRBJ1-5,TRBV19,-,CASSPVGGSRNQPQHF,TGTGCCAGTAGCCCAGTGGGAGGTTCTCGAAATCAGCCCCAGCATTTT
-,TRBJ1-4,TRBV7-8,-,CASSHQGNEKLFF,TGTGCCAGCAGCCACCAGGGTAATGAAAAACTGTTTTTT
-,TRBJ2-1,TRBV14,-,CASSLSPHEQFF,TGTGCCAGCAGCCTAAGCCCACATGAGCAGTTCTTC
-,TRBJ1-1,TRBV18,-,CASSPSTGIRATEAFF,TGTGCCAGCTCGCCCTCTACAGGGATCCGAGCCACTGAAGCTTTCTTT
-,TRBJ2-2,TRBV4-2,-,CASSRRAGASTGELFF,TGTGCCAGCAGCCGTCGTGCAGGGGCGAGCACCGGGGAGCTGTTTTTT
-,TRBJ2-5,TRBV6-5,TRBD1,CASSFQTGIQETQYF,TGTGCCAGCAGTTTCCAGACAGGGATTCAAGAGACCCAGTACTTC
-,TRBJ2-1,TRBV11-2,-,CASSGTLYNEQFF,TGTGCCAGCAGCGGCACGCTCTACAATGAGCAGTTCTTC
-,TRBJ1-4,TRBV5-1,TRBD1,CASSPSGTGGEKLFF,TGCGCCAGCAGCCCATCCGGGACAGGGGGCGAAAAACTGTTTTTT
-,TRBJ2-1,TRBV7-2,-,CASSGWGNEQFF,TGTGCCAGCTCGGGGTGGGGTAATGAGCAGTTCTTC
-,TRBJ2-7,TRBV18,TRBD2,CASSPNPSGGGSEQYF,TGTGCCAGCTCACCAAACCCCAGCGGGGGCGGGAGCGAGCAGTACTTC
-,TRBJ2-3,TRBV7-7,-,CASSLDREDTQYF,TGTGCCAGCAGCTTAGATCGGGAGGATACGCAGTATTTT
once,TRBJ2-7,TRBV5-1,-,CASSFGGEVEQYF,TGCGCCAGCAGCTTCGGAGGGGAAGTTGAGCAGTACTTC
-,TRBJ1-2,TRBV12-5,-,CASGLVLGGLQPPGYGYTF,TGTGCTAGTGGTTTGGTACTCGGGGGACTCCAACCTCCGGGGTATGGCTACACCTTC
-,TRBJ1-2,TRBV30,-,CAWSVRGGHGYTF,TGTGCCTGGAGTGTACGAGGGGGACATGGCTACACCTTC
-,TRBJ1-2,TRBV7-6,-,CASSSSGATDLYGYTF,TGTGCCAGCAGCTCTAGTGGAGCGACGGATCTCTATGGCTACACCTTC
-,TRBJ1-2,TRBV5-1,-,CASGPGHSYGYTF,TGCGCCAGCGGGCCCGGTCATAGCTATGGCTACACCTTC
-,TRBJ2-7,TRBV10-3,TRBD2,CAIGTSGSYEQYF,TGTGCCATCGGGACTAGCGGGAGTTACGAGCAGTACTTC
few,TRBJ1-2,TRBV5-1,-,CASSLGPSYGYTF,TGCGCCAGCAGCTTGGGGCCGTCCTATGGCTACACCTTC
-,TRBJ1-1,TRBV10-2,-,CASRQGWDTEAFF,TGCGCCAGCAGACAGGGTTGGGACACTGAAGCTTTCTTT
-,TRBJ2-1,TRBV12-5,-,CASGLVLGASSTFEGDEQFF,TGTGCTAGTGGTTTGGTATTGGGGGCGTCTAGCACTTTCGAAGGGGATGAGCAGTTCTTC
-,TRBJ1-2,TRBV10-3,TRBD1,CAISESWTGDATSVF,TGTGCCATCAGTGAGTCCTGGACAGGGGACGCAACTTCTGTCTTC
-,TRBJ2-6,TRBV5-4,-,CASSLGQGGSGANVLTF,TGTGCCAGCAGCTTGGGGCAGGGCGGCTCTGGGGCCAACGTCCTGACTTTC
-,TRBJ1-5,TRBV19,-,CASSIFHVNQPQHF,TGTGCCAGTAGTATATTCCATGTCAATCAGCCCCAGCATTTT
-,TRBJ1-1,TRBV12-5,-,CASGSDRSEAFF,TGTGCTAGTGGTTCGGACAGATCTGAAGCTTTCTTT
-,TRBJ2-7,TRBV19,TRBD1,CASSPSGTGRRLQYF,TGTGCCAGTAGTCCATCTGGGACAGGACGACGTTTGCAGTACTTC
few,TRBJ2-1,TRBV5-1,TRBD2,CASSLAGEVTNEQFF,TGCGCCAGCAGCCTAGCGGGAGAGGTGACCAATGAGCAGTTCTTC
-,TRBJ2-1,TRBV9,TRBD2,CASSPGLAGVVGEQFF,TGTGCCAGCAGCCCGGGACTAGCGGGAGTCGTAGGTGAGCAGTTCTTC
-,TRBJ2-3,TRBV7-9,TRBD2,CASSFLAGGHTDTQYF,TGTGCCAGCAGCTTCCTAGCGGGAGGCCACACAGATACGCAGTATTTT
-,TRBJ1-5,TRBV29-1,-,CSVQVSNQPQHF,TGCAGCGTACAAGTCAGCAATCAGCCCCAGCATTTT
-,TRBJ2-1,TRBV2,TRBD2,CAGSHPPGLVSSYNEQFF,TGTGCCGGGAGTCACCCTCCGGGACTAGTAAGCTCCTACAATGAGCAGTTCTTC